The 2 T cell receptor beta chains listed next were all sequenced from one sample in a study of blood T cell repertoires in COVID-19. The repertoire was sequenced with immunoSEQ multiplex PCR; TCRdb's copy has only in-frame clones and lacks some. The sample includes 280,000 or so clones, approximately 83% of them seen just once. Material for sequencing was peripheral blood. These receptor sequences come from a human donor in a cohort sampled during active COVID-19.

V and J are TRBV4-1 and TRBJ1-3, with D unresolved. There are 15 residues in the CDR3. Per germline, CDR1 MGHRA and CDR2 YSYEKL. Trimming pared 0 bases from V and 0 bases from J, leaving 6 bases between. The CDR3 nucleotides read TGCGCCAGCAGCCAAGATGGCAACTCTGGAAACACCATATATTTT. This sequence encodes CASSQDGNSGNTIYF.

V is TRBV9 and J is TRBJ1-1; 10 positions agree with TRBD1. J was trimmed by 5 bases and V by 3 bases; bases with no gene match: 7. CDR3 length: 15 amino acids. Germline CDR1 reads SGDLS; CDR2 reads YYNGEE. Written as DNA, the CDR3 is TGTGCCAGCAGCGGGGGACAGGGGCCGGGTACTGAAGCTTTCTTT. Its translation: CASSGGQGPGTEAFF.